The 25 T cell receptor beta chains in this list originate from one sample, sequenced in a study of cytomegalovirus exposure and HLA in healthy donors. The data were produced by immunoSEQ multiplex PCR, yet TCRdb's version contains in-frame clones alone and is incomplete. Counted here are 200,000 or so clones, 84% occurring once; the ten biggest clones make up roughly 13%. The material sequenced was PBMCs. These receptor sequences come from a woman between 25 and 40 years old in good health and CMV-seropositive.

The chain has TRBV5-1 and TRBJ1-4, with D maybe TRBD1 (5 bases). The CDR3 loop spans 18 amino acids. The germline V gene encodes CDR1 SGHRS and CDR2 YFSETQ. Trimming took off 2 bases at V and 3 bases at J, with 20 bases between the two ends. In DNA form, the CDR3 reads TGCGCCAGCAGCTTCGCCGCGGGACGCCTCTCGGCTAATGAAAAACTGTTTTTT. It yields the protein CASSFAAGRLSANEKLFF.

The rearrangement joins TRBV18 to TRBJ1-4; 9 bases are a match to TRBD1. The CDR3 loop spans 14 amino acids. The germline CDR1 and CDR2 sequences are KGHSH and LQKENI. The V segment lost 3 bases and the J segment 7 bases; nucleotides outside the gene matches: 3. The CDR3 loop is CASSPGQGSEKLFF. The CDR3 DNA is TGTGCCAGCTCACCTGGACAGGGGAGTGAAAAACTGTTTTTT.

V is TRBV28 and J is TRBJ1-4, with 10 bases that match TRBD1. The germline V gene has CDR1 MDHEN and CDR2 SYDVKM. CDR3 length: 22 amino acids. V dropped 2 bases and J dropped 0; count of bases not matched to a gene: 18. CDR3 protein: CASSLPGQGIPNPLATNEKLFF. The CDR3 DNA follows: TGTGCCAGCAGTTTACCGGGACAGGGGATACCAAACCCCCTTGCAACTAATGAAAAACTGTTTTTT.

In this sample, this clone turned up a few times. V gene TRBV18 combines with J gene TRBJ2-4, with D possibly being TRBD1 (5 bases). V lost 5 bases and J lost 5, with 7 bases in between. The germline CDR1 and CDR2 sequences are KGHSH and LQKENI. The CDR3 is 12 residues long. DNA for the CDR3: TGTGCCAGCTCAGGGGCCGAAAACATTCAGTACTTC. It yields the protein CASSGAENIQYF.

This clone was seen more than once but under ten times. This chain connects TRBV7-2 to TRBJ1-2; D unclear. The CDR3 is 12 amino acids. V was clipped by 5 bases and J by 5 bases, with 9 bases between them. CDR1 is SGHTA, CDR2 FQGNSA, per germline. The CDR3 here is CASSPGEYGYTF. The CDR3 DNA sequence: TGTGCCAGCAGCCCCGGGGAGTATGGCTACACCTTC.

CDR3 DNA: TGTGCCAGCAGTAAGACAGGGGGTATCAATGAGCAGTTCTTC. This translates into CASSKTGGINEQFF. The V call is TRBV6-5, the J call TRBJ2-1, with 9 bases fitting TRBD1. The junction had 5 bases not matched to a gene; V was cut back by 5 bases and J by 6 bases. The CDR3 runs to 14 residues. From germline, CDR1 is MNHEY and CDR2 SVGAGI.

This clone was recorded only once. V is TRBV7-9 and J is TRBJ1-2, with D hard to call. The CDR3 has 15 amino acids. CDR1 and CDR2 from the germline V gene are SEHNR and FQNEAQ (reference sequence). Trimming removed 4 bases at V and 6 bases at J, with 18 bases between. This CDR3 is CASSSDIGGSDGYTF. The DNA for the CDR3 is TGTGCCAGCAGCTCGGATATTGGAGGTTCGGATGGCTACACCTTC.

The chain has TRBV15 and TRBJ2-7, with a tentative D call TRBD2 (6 bases). The CDR3 extends over 14 amino acids. V dropped 0 bases and J dropped 1 base, with 7 bases sitting between them. Per germline, CDR1 LNHNV and CDR2 YYDKDF (reference sequence). The CDR3 DNA is TGTGCCACCAGCAGAGATGCGGGGTCCTACGAGCAGTACTTC. Its translation: CATSRDAGSYEQYF. The full variable domain, completed using reference TRBV15 and TRBJ2-7, is DAMVIQNPRYQVTQFGKPVTLSCSQTLNHNVMYWYQQKSSQAPKLLFHYYDKDFNNEADTPDNFQSRRPNTSFCFLDIRSPGLGDTAMYLCATSRDAGSYEQYFGPGTRLTVT.

This chain joins TRBV5-1 and TRBJ2-3, with 8 nucleotides matching TRBD2. The CDR3 is made up of 16 amino acids. Germline CDR1 SGHRS, CDR2 YFSETQ. J gave up 6 bases and V 9 bases, and 18 bases lay outside the gene matches. CDR3 region: CATTPRPSGSGDTQYF. CDR3 in DNA: TGCGCCACCACCCCACGACCGAGCGGGAGTGGCGATACGCAGTATTTT.

This clone was recorded only once. The J gene is TRBJ1-1, the V gene TRBV9; maybe TRBD1 (5 bases). The CDR3 extends over 15 amino acids. The germline V gene has CDR1 SGDLS and CDR2 YYNGEE. V lost 1 base, J lost 4 bases, and 14 bases lay in between. The CDR3 sequence is CASSVSGTGVTEAFF. The CDR3 coding sequence is TGTGCCAGCAGCGTAAGTGGCACAGGAGTCACTGAAGCTTTCTTT.

This chain uses TRBV4-1 with TRBJ2-2, with 12 nucleotides matching TRBD2. Trimming at V came to 0 bases and at J to 6 bases, leaving 8 bases not matched to a gene. There are 18 residues in the CDR3. Germline-derived CDR1 and CDR2 are MGHRA and YSYEKL. The CDR3 here is CASSQELAGGPRAGELFF. The CDR3 coding sequence is TGCGCCAGCAGCCAAGAACTAGCGGGAGGCCCTAGGGCCGGGGAGCTGTTTTTT.

This chain joins TRBV19 and TRBJ2-7; 8 bases are shared with TRBD1. CDR3 size: 16 residues. J lost 0 bases, V lost 5 bases, and 9 bases had no gene match. The germline V gene has CDR1 LNHDA and CDR2 SQIVND (reference sequence). The CDR3 loop is CASSQGRTGHSYEQYF. The DNA of the CDR3 is TGTGCCAGTAGTCAAGGTCGGACAGGGCACTCCTACGAGCAGTACTTC.

This chain uses TRBV27 with TRBJ2-7; no definite D call. The germline gives CDR1 MNHEY, CDR2 SMNVEV (reference sequence). With 0 bases removed from V and 3 bases from J, the gap between germline ends came to 6 bases. This CDR3 spans 13 amino acids. The CDR3 here is CASSLSRGYEQYF. As DNA, the CDR3 is TGTGCCAGCAGTTTATCAAGAGGCTACGAGCAGTACTTC.

The chain employs TRBV6-5 and TRBJ1-2; no clear D. Looked up from germline, CDR1 is MNHEY and CDR2 is SVGAGI. The ends were cut back, 10 bases at V and 1 base at J, with 19 bases in the middle. The CDR3 is 15 amino acids. For the CDR3, the DNA is TGTGCCACCGCAGCGGACCTGAGGGATAACTATGGCTACACCTTC. Protein product: CATAADLRDNYGYTF.

This clone was seen more than once but under ten times. This chain joins TRBV10-3 and TRBJ1-3; D unclear. The CDR3 contains 12 residues. V dropped 4 bases and J dropped 7 bases, with 8 bases sitting between them. Germline V lookup: CDR1 ENHRY, CDR2 SYGVKD. CDR3 bases: TGTGCCATCAGTGGCATCACTAACACCATATATTTT. Encoded protein: CAISGITNTIYF.

V is TRBV27 and J is TRBJ2-1, with 11 bases aligning to TRBD2. In germline, CDR1 is MNHEY, CDR2 SMNVEV (reference sequence). V shed 2 bases, J shed 6 bases, and the junction held 9 bases outside the gene matches. The CDR3 consists of 17 residues. CDR3 nucleotides: TGTGCCAGCAGTTTACCGAGACTAGCGGGAATCCCCAATGAGCAGTTCTTC. It translates to CASSLPRLAGIPNEQFF.

The rearrangement uses TRBV6-5 and TRBJ1-1; possibly TRBD1 for D (5 bases). Trimming pared 0 bases from V and 0 bases from J, leaving 11 bases between. Germline-derived CDR1 and CDR2 are MNHEY and SVGAGI. The CDR3 sequence is 16 residues long. CDR3 amino acids: CASSYSGGAMNTEAFF. CDR3 bases: TGTGCCAGCAGTTACTCGGGGGGAGCTATGAACACTGAAGCTTTCTTT.

The chain joins TRBV27 to TRBJ2-7; D is uncertain. The CDR3 sequence is 13 residues long. V dropped 4 bases and J dropped 5 bases, with 12 bases sitting between them. CDR1 and CDR2 from the germline V gene are MNHEY and SMNVEV (reference sequence). The CDR3 nucleotides are TGTGCCAGCAGTTCCCCCAACATAAACGAGCAGTACTTC. This gives the protein CASSSPNINEQYF.

This chain connects TRBV4-1 to TRBJ2-1; 10 bases map to TRBD2. With 1 base clipped from V and 8 bases from J, the junction kept 5 bases outside the gene matches. The CDR3 loop spans 15 amino acids. The germline gives CDR1 MGHRA, CDR2 YSYEKL. The CDR3 is CASSQVGTSDDEQFF. In DNA, the CDR3 is TGCGCCAGCAGCCAAGTGGGGACTAGCGACGATGAGCAGTTCTTC.

The genes are TRBV5-6 and TRBJ1-3, with 7 bases matching TRBD1. The CDR3 has 17 residues. V shed 8 bases, J shed 0 bases, and the junction held 14 bases outside the gene matches. Looked up from germline, CDR1 is SGHDT and CDR2 is YYEEEE. The CDR3 spells CARRLRGHGGSGNTIYF. CDR3 nucleotide sequence: TGTGCCAGAAGGTTGAGGGGGCACGGGGGCTCTGGAAACACCATATATTTT.

J is TRBJ2-5 and V is TRBV29-1, with D possibly TRBD1 on 6 matching bases. Trimming pared 4 bases from V and 3 bases from J, leaving 15 bases between. In germline, CDR1 is SQVTM, CDR2 ANQGSEA. The CDR3 runs 14 residues. CDR3 sequence reads: CSVVIGQKKETQYF. In DNA form, the CDR3 reads TGCAGCGTTGTAATTGGACAGAAGAAAGAGACCCAGTACTTC. Full variable domain (rest looked up from reference TRBV29-1 and TRBJ2-5): SAVISQKPSRDICQRGTSLTIQCQVDSQVTMMFWYRQQPGQSLTLIATANQGSEATYESGFVIDKFPISRPNLTFSTLTVSNMSPEDSSIYLCSVVIGQKKETQYFGPGTRLLVL.

V is TRBV5-1 and J is TRBJ2-1; D remains ambiguous. The V gene lost 0 bases and the J gene lost 7 bases, with 8 bases spanning the gap. Germline V gene data show CDR1 as SGHRS and CDR2 as YFSETQ. This CDR3 is 13 amino acids long. CDR3 protein: CASSLGSKNEQFF. The CDR3 nucleotides read TGCGCCAGCAGCTTGGGGTCTAAGAATGAGCAGTTCTTC.

The V and J genes are TRBV7-9 and TRBJ2-5; D is unclear. The germline CDR1 and CDR2 sequences are SEHNR and FQNEAQ (reference sequence). The CDR3 totals 12 residues. Trimming shortened V by 7 bases and J by 5 bases, and 11 bases separated the two germline ends. DNA of the CDR3: TGTGCCAGCACCTACCCCGGGGAGACCCAGTACTTC. Protein sequence: CASTYPGETQYF.

This chain joins TRBV28 and TRBJ2-1; TRBD1 might be the D (6 bases). Looked up from germline, CDR1 is MDHEN and CDR2 is SYDVKM. CDR3 size: 13 residues. Trimming took 7 bases from V and 7 from J, leaving 14 bases between them. This CDR3 reads CASMQGPINEQFF. The CDR3 DNA follows: TGTGCCAGCATGCAGGGGCCTATAAATGAGCAGTTCTTC.

The chain couples TRBV12-5 to TRBJ1-5, with D unresolved. Per germline, CDR1 LGHNT and CDR2 FRNRAP. There are 16 residues in the CDR3. V was shortened by 2 bases and J by 1 base, with 12 bases between the two germline ends. CDR3 nucleotide sequence: TGTGCTAGTGGTTTGTGGTACACCTCGAGCAATCAGCCCCAGCATTTT. Translated: CASGLWYTSSNQPQHF.